This T cell receptor (beta chain) was found in a study of T cells after yellow fever vaccination. V gave up 3 bases and J gave up 2 bases, with 7 bases separating them. Per the germline V gene, CDR1 is SGDLS and CDR2 is YYNGEE. The CDR3 is made up of 13 amino acids. MiXCR was run by TCRdb on the 5' RACE reads, yielding one entry per CDR3 protein. This table holds roughly 120,000 distinct CDR3 sequences, around 8.6% found once. Whole-study results and caveats: When the response was secondary, it was weaker but reached its peak faster, day 5 versus 15.

This clonotype was seen at least ten times. Its target is unknown. The clonotype was recovered from a man aged 30 to 45 who received the YFV17D yellow fever vaccine. The source material was CD8+ T cells sorted from PBMCs, sampled 45 days after the yellow fever booster vaccination. The chain recombines TRBV9 with TRBJ2-3; D is undetermined. The CDR3 protein is CASSGAVTDTQYF. CDR3 DNA sequence: TGTGCCAGCAGCGGTGCAGTCACAGATACGCAGTATTTT.